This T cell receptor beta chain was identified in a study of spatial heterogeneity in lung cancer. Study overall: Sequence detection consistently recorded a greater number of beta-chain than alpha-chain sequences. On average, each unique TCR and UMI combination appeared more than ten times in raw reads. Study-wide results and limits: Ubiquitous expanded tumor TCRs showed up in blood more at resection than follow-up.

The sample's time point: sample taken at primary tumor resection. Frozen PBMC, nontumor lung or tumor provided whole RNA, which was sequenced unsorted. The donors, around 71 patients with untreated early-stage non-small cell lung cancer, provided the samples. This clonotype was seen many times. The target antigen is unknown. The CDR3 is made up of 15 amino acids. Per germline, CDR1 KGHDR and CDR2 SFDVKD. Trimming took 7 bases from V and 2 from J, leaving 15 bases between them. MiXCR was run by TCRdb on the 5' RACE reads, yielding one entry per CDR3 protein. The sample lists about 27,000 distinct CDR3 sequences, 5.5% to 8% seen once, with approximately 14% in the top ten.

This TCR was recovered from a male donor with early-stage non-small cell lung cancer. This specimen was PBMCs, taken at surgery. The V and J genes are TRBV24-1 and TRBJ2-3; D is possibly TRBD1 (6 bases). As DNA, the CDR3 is TGTGCCACCAGAGCACAGGGTGATCTCACAGATACGCAGTATTTT. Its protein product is CATRAQGDLTDTQYF.